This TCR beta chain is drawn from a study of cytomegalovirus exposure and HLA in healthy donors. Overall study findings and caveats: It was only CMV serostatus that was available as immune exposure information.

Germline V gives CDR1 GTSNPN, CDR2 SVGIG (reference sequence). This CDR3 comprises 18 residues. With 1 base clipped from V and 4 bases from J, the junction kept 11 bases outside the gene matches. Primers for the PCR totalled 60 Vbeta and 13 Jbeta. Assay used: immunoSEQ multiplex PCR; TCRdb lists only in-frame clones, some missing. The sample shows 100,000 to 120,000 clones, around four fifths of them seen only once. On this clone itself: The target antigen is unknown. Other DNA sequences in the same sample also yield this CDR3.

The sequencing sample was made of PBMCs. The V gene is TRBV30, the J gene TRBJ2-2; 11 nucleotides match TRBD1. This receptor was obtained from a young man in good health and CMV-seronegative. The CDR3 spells CAWSAKAGQGGTTGELFF. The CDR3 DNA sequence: TGTGCCTGGAGTGCGAAGGCGGGACAGGGGGGGACCACCGGGGAGCTGTTTTTT. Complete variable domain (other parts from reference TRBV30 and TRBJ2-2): SQTIHQWPATLVQPVGSPLSLECTVEGTSNPNLYWYRQAAGRGLQLLFYSVGIGQISSEVPQNLSASRPQDRQFILSSKKLLLSDSGFYLCAWSAKAGQGGTTGELFFGEGSRLTVL.